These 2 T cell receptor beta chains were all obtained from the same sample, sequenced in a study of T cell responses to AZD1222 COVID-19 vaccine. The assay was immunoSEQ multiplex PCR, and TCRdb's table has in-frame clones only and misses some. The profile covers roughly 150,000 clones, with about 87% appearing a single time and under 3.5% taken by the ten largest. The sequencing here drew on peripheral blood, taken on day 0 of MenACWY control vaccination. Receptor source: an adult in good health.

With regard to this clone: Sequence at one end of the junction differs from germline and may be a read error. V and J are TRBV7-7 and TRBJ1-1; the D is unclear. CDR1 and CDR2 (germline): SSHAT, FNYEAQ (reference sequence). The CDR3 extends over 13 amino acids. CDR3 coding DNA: TGTGCTAGCAGCCGCACGGACGGCACTGAAGCTTTCTTT. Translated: CASSRTDGTEAFF.

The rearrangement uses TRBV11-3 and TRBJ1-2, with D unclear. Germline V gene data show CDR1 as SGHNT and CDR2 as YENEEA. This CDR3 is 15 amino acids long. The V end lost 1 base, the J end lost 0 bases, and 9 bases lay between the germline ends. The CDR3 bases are TGTGCCAGCAGCTTAGGACGGAGAGCTAACTATGGCTACACCTTC. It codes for CASSLGRRANYGYTF.